This T cell receptor (beta chain) was found in a study of cytomegalovirus exposure and HLA in healthy donors. The primer mix had 60 Vbeta and 13 Jbeta primers. The protocol was immunoSEQ multiplex PCR, while the TCRdb copy is restricted to in-frame clones and leaves out a portion. Of about 130,000 clones in the sample, under 80% were seen once. In the case of this clone: Its antigen is currently unknown.

General study points: In a later analysis, donors in an Asian-associated ancestry cluster reportedly had fewer N-insertions in productive TCRs than the cohort mean.

CDR3 length: 13 amino acids. With 1 base removed from V and 6 bases from J, the gap between germline ends came to 9 bases. The V gene's germline CDR1 is SEHNR and CDR2 FQNEAQ (reference sequence). The chain recombines TRBV7-9 with TRBJ1-2; D is uncertain. This TCR came from a man between 18 and 29 years old in good health and CMV-seropositive. The sample taken for sequencing was PBMCs. The CDR3 DNA reads TGTGCCAGCAGCTTAGAAGTGGAGCATGGCTACACCTTC. Residues: CASSLEVEHGYTF. Full variable domain (remainder filled in from reference TRBV7-9 and TRBJ1-2): DTGVSQNPRHKITKRGQNVTFRCDPISEHNRLYWYRQTLGQGPEFLTYFQNEAQLEKSRLLSDRFSAERPKGSFSTLEIQRTEQGDSAMYLCASSLEVEHGYTFGSGTRLTVV.